This TCR beta chain was identified during a study of PD-1 blockade in classical Hodgkin lymphoma. Study conclusions and caveats: Newly diagnosed patients reportedly had lower baseline TCR diversity than healthy donors. There remain no defined causes for the repertoire differences, which possibly reflect disease activity or prior therapy.

TCRdb keeps only in-frame clones here, not all; method: immunoSEQ multiplex PCR. The sample includes some 30,000 clones, roughly nine tenths of them seen just once. In regard to this clone: Its antigen is still unknown.

Germline CDR1 reads SGHNT; CDR2 reads YYREEE (reference sequence). The V segment lost 10 bases and the J segment 7 bases; nucleotides outside the gene matches: 11. The CDR3 runs 14 residues. Regarding time point: newly diagnosed, previously untreated cHL patient sample. Purified CD4+ T cells were obtained from thawed PBMCs through magnetic negative selection. This chain joins TRBV5-4 and TRBJ2-1, with TRBD2 identical over 10 bases. The sequence was collected from a human donor with classical Hodgkin lymphoma. The sample comprised CD4+ T cells from blood. As DNA, the CDR3 is TGTGCCGGAGCGGGAGGGCCAGGGGGGAATGAGCAGTTCTTC. It encodes CAGAGGPGGNEQFF.